The sequence of this T cell receptor beta chain was determined in a study of blood T cell repertoires in COVID-19. The CDR3 totals 17 residues. V was clipped by 1 base and J by 8 bases; unmatched bases: 13. CDR1 is SEHNR, CDR2 FQNEAQ, per germline (reference sequence). TCRdb keeps only in-frame clones here, not all; method: immunoSEQ multiplex PCR. The profile shows a few hundred thousand clones, over 80% of them singletons. Sequenced sample: peripheral blood. The TCR originated in a man aged 60-69 years who had recovered from COVID-19. The chain uses TRBV7-9 and TRBJ1-4; 7 bases match TRBD1. CDR3: CASSLVFGTAVGEKLFF. The DNA for the CDR3 is TGTGCCAGCAGCTTAGTATTTGGGACAGCGGTAGGGGAAAAACTGTTTTTT.